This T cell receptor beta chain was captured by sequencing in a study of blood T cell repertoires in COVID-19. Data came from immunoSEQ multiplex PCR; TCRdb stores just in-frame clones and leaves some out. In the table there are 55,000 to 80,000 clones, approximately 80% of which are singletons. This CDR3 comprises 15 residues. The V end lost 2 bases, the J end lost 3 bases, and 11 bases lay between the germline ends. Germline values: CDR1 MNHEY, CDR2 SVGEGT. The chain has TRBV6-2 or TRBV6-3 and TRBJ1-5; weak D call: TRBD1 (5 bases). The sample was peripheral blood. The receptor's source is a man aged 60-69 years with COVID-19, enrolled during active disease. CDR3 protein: CASSYPGVINQPQHF. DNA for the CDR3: TGTGCCAGCAGTTACCCGGGGGTGATCAATCAGCCCCAGCATTTT.